This TCR beta chain was captured by sequencing in a study of shared clonotypes between healthy human individuals. Study-wide points: The authors expected sequencing depth to affect clonotype sharing among donors.

The donors, all of them Caucasian adults, lived in Nashville, Tennessee. Method: immunoSEQ multiplex PCR; TCRdb's copy keeps in-frame clones and lacks some. The table has hundreds of thousands of clones, roughly 79% seen once. The germline CDR1 and CDR2 sequences are SNHLY and FYNNEI. The V and J ends lost 8 bases and 15 bases respectively, with 23 bases between them. The CDR3 has 13 residues. Comment on this clone: Its antigen is undetermined.

Material for sequencing was PBMCs. The chain recombines TRBV2 with TRBJ2-1, with D maybe TRBD2 (7 bases). The clonotype was recovered from a woman aged 40 to 50 in good health. Some clones in this sample may be carry-over from other donors' samples. The DNA for the CDR3 is TGTGCCAGCGGCGGGGGCGCATCCTTGGCGGGGTTCTTC. Amino acid sequence: CASGGGASLAGFF. Full variable domain (missing parts from reference TRBV2 and TRBJ2-1): EPEVTQTPSHQVTQMGQEVILRCVPISNHLYFYWYRQILGQKVEFLVSFYNNEISEKSEIFDDQFSVERPDGSNFTLKIRSTKLEDSAMYFCASGGGASLAGFFGPGTRLTVL.